A selection of T cell receptor beta chains follows, all from one sample in a study of cytomegalovirus exposure and HLA in healthy donors. The repertoire was sequenced with immunoSEQ multiplex PCR; TCRdb's copy has only in-frame clones and lacks some. The sample totals some 55,000 clones. The sequenced sample was PBMCs. The receptors here all came from a woman aged 40 to 50 in good health and CMV-seronegative. Both conserved end residues are part of each CDR3. D genes are given only for firm matches.

D | J | V | CDR3 | DNA
- | TRBJ2-1 | TRBV18 | CASSPPYSGDSGEQFF | TGTGCCAGCTCACCACCTTACTCGGGGGACTCGGGTGAGCAGTTCTTC
TRBD1 | TRBJ2-5 | TRBV7-8 | CASSLGDDRAQYF | TGTGCCAGCAGCTTAGGGGATGACAGGGCCCAGTACTTC
- | TRBJ1-2 | TRBV30 | CAWSRTHGYTF | TGTGCCTGGAGCCGGACTCATGGCTACACCTTC
TRBD2 | TRBJ2-7 | TRBV2 | CASLYLLAGGDEQYF | TGTGCCAGCTTGTACTTACTAGCGGGAGGAGACGAGCAGTACTTC
- | TRBJ2-2 | TRBV9 | CASSLASNTGELFF | TGTGCCAGCAGCCTAGCGTCGAACACCGGGGAGCTGTTTTTT
- | TRBJ1-2 | TRBV9 | CASSVDPGAYGYTF | TGTGCCAGCAGCGTAGACCCAGGGGCCTATGGCTACACCTTC
TRBD2 | TRBJ2-3 | TRBV28 | CASGTLGGYGTDTQYF | TGTGCCAGCGGGACTCTGGGGGGGTACGGTACAGATACGCAGTATTTT
- | TRBJ2-7 | TRBV5-6 | CASSLGQFSYEQYF | TGTGCCAGCAGCCTAGGACAGTTCTCCTACGAGCAGTACTTC
- | TRBJ2-1 | TRBV9 | CASSGDYSYNEQFF | TGTGCCAGCTCAGGGGACTACTCCTACAATGAGCAGTTCTTC
TRBD2 | TRBJ2-1 | TRBV9 | CASSPRLAPYNEQFF | TGTGCCAGCAGCCCACGACTAGCACCTTACAATGAGCAGTTCTTC
- | TRBJ1-2 | TRBV7-9 | CASSFGPNYGYTF | TGTGCCAGCAGCTTTGGCCCCAACTATGGCTACACCTTC
- | TRBJ1-5 | TRBV6-5 | CASSYPPGQPQHF | TGTGCCAGCAGTTACCCTCCAGGCCAGCCCCAGCATTTT
TRBD1 | TRBJ1-1 | TRBV19 | CASSSDRMNTEAFF | TGTGCCAGTAGTTCGGACAGGATGAACACTGAAGCTTTCTTT
- | TRBJ2-7 | TRBV25-1 | CASSESNGREQYF | TGTGCCAGCAGTGAATCAAACGGTCGGGAGCAGTACTTC
TRBD1 | TRBJ1-1 | TRBV5-1 | CASTPTGDTEAFF | TGCGCCAGCACCCCCACAGGGGACACTGAAGCTTTCTTT
- | TRBJ2-7 | TRBV10-3 | CAISGGVPYEQYF | TGTGCCATCAGTGGGGGGGTCCCCTACGAGCAGTACTTC
- | TRBJ2-5 | TRBV19 | CASSMRLGQETQYF | TGTGCCAGTAGTATGCGGTTGGGCCAAGAGACCCAGTACTTC
TRBD2 | TRBJ2-7 | TRBV5-1 | CASSLTGGDQYEQYF | TGCGCCAGCAGCCTCACGGGGGGGGATCAGTACGAGCAGTACTTC
- | TRBJ2-1 | TRBV29-1 | CSVRPGPDYNEQFF | TGCAGCGTGCGGCCAGGGCCCGACTACAATGAGCAGTTCTTC
- | TRBJ2-7 | TRBV7-6 | CASSGGLGSYEQYF | TGTGCCAGCAGCGGTGGACTTGGATCCTACGAGCAGTACTTC
- | TRBJ1-1 | TRBV5-6 | CASSWAGRPDTEDFF | TGTGCCAGCAGCTGGGCGGGGCGTCCGGACACTGAAGATTTCTTT
TRBD1 | TRBJ1-6 | TRBV7-3 | CASSSDRDSPLHF | TGTGCCAGCAGCTCCGACAGGGATTCACCCCTCCACTTT
TRBD1 | TRBJ1-6 | TRBV19 | CASSSGTGKRSPLHF | TGTGCCAGTAGTTCGGGGACAGGGAAGAGATCACCCCTCCACTTT
- | TRBJ2-2 | TRBV18 | CASSPLAGAAGELFF | TGTGCCAGCTCACCCCTAGCAGGGGCCGCCGGGGAGCTGTTTTTT
- | TRBJ2-1 | TRBV29-1 | CSVVQGLTYNEQFF | TGCAGCGTTGTACAGGGTCTCACCTACAATGAGCAGTTCTTC
TRBD1 | TRBJ2-7 | TRBV7-8 | CASRKSGTGNYEQYF | TGTGCCAGCAGGAAGTCCGGGACAGGGAATTACGAGCAGTACTTC
TRBD1 | TRBJ1-1 | TRBV29-1 | CSALTGYTEAFF | TGCAGCGCCTTGACAGGGTACACTGAAGCTTTCTTT
TRBD1 | TRBJ2-3 | TRBV19 | CATGAWDRGTDTQYF | TGTGCCACCGGGGCCTGGGACAGGGGCACAGATACGCAGTATTTT
- | TRBJ2-2 | TRBV18 | CASSPAVGNTGELFF | TGTGCCAGCTCACCAGCGGTGGGGAACACCGGGGAGCTGTTTTTT
TRBD1 | TRBJ1-2 | TRBV5-1 | CASSPGQGIGYGYTF | TGCGCCAGCAGCCCGGGACAGGGTATAGGCTATGGCTACACCTTC
TRBD2 | TRBJ2-2 | TRBV7-7 | CASSSRLAGGVGELFF | TGTGCCAGCAGCTCCCGACTAGCGGGAGGGGTCGGGGAGCTGTTTTTT
- | TRBJ2-7 | TRBV6-1 | CASSHEEGNYEQYF | TGTGCCAGCAGTCATGAGGAGGGGAATTACGAGCAGTACTTC
- | TRBJ1-5 | TRBV19 | CASSSDETYQPQHF | TGTGCCAGTAGTTCAGATGAAACCTATCAGCCCCAGCATTTT
- | TRBJ1-2 | TRBV19 | CASSPKAGPNYGYTF | TGTGCCAGTAGCCCTAAGGCAGGGCCCAACTATGGCTACACCTTC
TRBD1 | TRBJ2-1 | TRBV9 | CASSVALGQGTFYNEQFF | TGTGCCAGCAGCGTAGCTTTGGGACAGGGCACCTTCTACAATGAGCAGTTCTTC
TRBD1 | TRBJ1-2 | TRBV5-1 | CASSLAPTGAGEGYTF | TGCGCCAGCAGCTTGGCCCCGACAGGGGCTGGTGAGGGCTACACCTTC
- | TRBJ1-5 | TRBV10-3 | CASRVGAGNQPQHF | TGTGCGTCTCGCGTGGGGGCAGGCAATCAGCCCCAGCATTTT
- | TRBJ1-5 | TRBV19 | CASTTAGGNQPQHF | TGTGCCAGTACGACAGCCGGGGGGAATCAGCCCCAGCATTTT
TRBD2 | TRBJ2-2 | TRBV4-2 | CASSQVGLAGAGPGELFF | TGTGCCAGCAGCCAAGTGGGACTAGCGGGGGCGGGACCCGGGGAGCTGTTTTTT
TRBD2 | TRBJ2-5 | TRBV4-1 | CASSQGTSGGGETQYF | TGCGCCAGCAGCCAAGGGACTAGCGGGGGGGGCGAGACCCAGTACTTC
TRBD1 | TRBJ1-1 | TRBV19 | CASSIDSGGGTEAFF | TGTGCCAGTAGTATAGACTCAGGGGGCGGCACTGAAGCTTTCTTT
- | TRBJ1-2 | TRBV7-9 | CASSSSTGEGSYTF | TGTGCCAGCAGCTCATCGACAGGAGAGGGGAGCTACACCTTC
- | TRBJ2-5 | TRBV7-7 | CASSLSLAGPQETQYF | TGTGCCAGCAGCCTCTCACTAGCCGGGCCTCAAGAGACCCAGTACTTC
- | TRBJ2-3 | TRBV4-3 | CASSQAGEMGQYF | TGCGCCAGCAGCCAAGCGGGGGAGATGGGGCAGTATTTT
TRBD2 | TRBJ2-1 | TRBV9 | CASSVAASGGHEQFF | TGTGCCAGCAGCGTAGCGGCTAGCGGGGGGCATGAGCAGTTCTTC
- | TRBJ1-6 | TRBV30 | CAWSSPGGFTPLHF | TGTGCCTGGAGTTCCCCGGGGGGGTTCACACCCCTACACTTT
- | TRBJ1-1 | TRBV20-1 | CSSSEAFF | TGCAGTTCCTCCGAAGCTTTCTTT
TRBD2 | TRBJ2-3 | TRBV13 | CASSLAGGATDTQYF | TGTGCCAGCAGCTTAGCCGGGGGGGCAACAGATACGCAGTATTTT
TRBD1 | TRBJ2-3 | TRBV28 | CASSTGANTDTQYF | TGTGCCAGTTCGACAGGGGCGAACACAGATACGCAGTATTTT
TRBD1 | TRBJ2-3 | TRBV7-9 | CASSTRGQGTDTQYF | TGTGCCAGCAGCACCCGGGGACAGGGCACAGATACGCAGTATTTT
TRBD1 | TRBJ2-3 | TRBV5-1 | CASSLEGQVDTQYF | TGCGCCAGCAGCTTGGAGGGACAGGTAGATACGCAGTATTTT
TRBD2 | TRBJ2-1 | TRBV28 | CASSLSSGSIYNEQFF | TGTGCCAGCAGTTTAAGTAGCGGGAGTATCTACAATGAGCAGTTCTTC
- | TRBJ1-2 | TRBV29-1 | CSVELGAAGTYGYTF | TGCAGCGTTGAATTGGGTGCCGCAGGAACCTATGGCTACACCTTC